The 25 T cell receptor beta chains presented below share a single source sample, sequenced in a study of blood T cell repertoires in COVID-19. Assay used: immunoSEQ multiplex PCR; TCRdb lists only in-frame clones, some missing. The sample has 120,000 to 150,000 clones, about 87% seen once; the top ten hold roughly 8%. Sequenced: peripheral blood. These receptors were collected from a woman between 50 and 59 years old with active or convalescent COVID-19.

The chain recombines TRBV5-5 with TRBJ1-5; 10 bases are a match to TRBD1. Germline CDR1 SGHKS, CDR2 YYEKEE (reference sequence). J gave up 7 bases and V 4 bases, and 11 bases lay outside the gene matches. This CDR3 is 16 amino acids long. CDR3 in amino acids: CASSPGQGGMKQPQHF. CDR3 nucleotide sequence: TGTGCCAGCAGCCCCGGACAGGGGGGGATGAAGCAGCCCCAGCATTTT.

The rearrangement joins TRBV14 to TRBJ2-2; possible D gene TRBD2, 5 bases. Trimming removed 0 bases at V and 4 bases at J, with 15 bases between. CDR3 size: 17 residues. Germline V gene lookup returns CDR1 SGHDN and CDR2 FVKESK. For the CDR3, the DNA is TGTGCCAGCAGCCAAGACCCAGAGGGCAAACGCACCGGGGAGCTGTTTTTT. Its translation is CASSQDPEGKRTGELFF. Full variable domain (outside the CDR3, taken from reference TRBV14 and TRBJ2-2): EAGVTQFPSHSVIEKGQTVTLRCDPISGHDNLYWYRRVMGKEIKFLLHFVKESKQDESGMPNNRFLAERTGGTYSTLKVQPAELEDSGVYFCASSQDPEGKRTGELFFGEGSRLTVL.

CDR3 DNA sequence: TGTGCGGGGGGGGAAGGTCAGCCCCAGCATTTT. Its protein product is CAGGEGQPQHF. The rearrangement links TRBV19 to TRBJ1-5, with D possibly matching TRBD1 (5 bases). The germline CDR1 and CDR2 sequences are LNHDA and SQIVND (reference sequence). The CDR3 is 11 amino acids. Full variable domain (rest looked up from reference TRBV19 and TRBJ1-5): DGGITQSPKYLFRKEGQNVTLSCEQNLNHDAMYWYRQDPGQGLRLIYYSQIVNDFQKGDIAEGYSVSREKKESFPLTVTSAQKNPTAFYLCAGGEGQPQHFGDGTRLSIL.

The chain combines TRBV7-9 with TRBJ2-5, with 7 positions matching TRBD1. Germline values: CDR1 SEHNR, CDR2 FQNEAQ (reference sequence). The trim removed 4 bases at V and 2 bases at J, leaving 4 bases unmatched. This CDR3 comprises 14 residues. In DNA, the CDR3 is TGTGCCAGCAGCTGGGACAGAACACAAGAGACCCAGTACTTC. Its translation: CASSWDRTQETQYF. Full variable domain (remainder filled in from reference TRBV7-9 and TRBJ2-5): DTGVSQNPRHKITKRGQNVTFRCDPISEHNRLYWYRQTLGQGPEFLTYFQNEAQLEKSRLLSDRFSAERPKGSFSTLEIQRTEQGDSAMYLCASSWDRTQETQYFGPGTRLLVL.

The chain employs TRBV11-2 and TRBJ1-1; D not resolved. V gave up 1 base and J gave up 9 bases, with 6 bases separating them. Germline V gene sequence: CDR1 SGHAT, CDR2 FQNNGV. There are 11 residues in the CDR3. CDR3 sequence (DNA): TGTGCCAGCAGCTTAGGAGGGAAAGCTTTCTTT. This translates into CASSLGGKAFF.

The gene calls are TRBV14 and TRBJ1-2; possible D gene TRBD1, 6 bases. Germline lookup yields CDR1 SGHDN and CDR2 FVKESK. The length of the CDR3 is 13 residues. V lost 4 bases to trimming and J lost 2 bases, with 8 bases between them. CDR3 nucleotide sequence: TGTGCCAGCAGCCTAACAGGGAACTATGGCTACACCTTC. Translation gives CASSLTGNYGYTF.

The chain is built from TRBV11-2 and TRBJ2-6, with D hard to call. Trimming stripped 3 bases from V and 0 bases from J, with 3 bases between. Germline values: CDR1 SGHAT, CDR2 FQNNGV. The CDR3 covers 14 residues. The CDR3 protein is CASSFRSGANVLTF. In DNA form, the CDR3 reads TGTGCCAGCAGCTTCCGCTCTGGGGCCAACGTCCTGACTTTC.

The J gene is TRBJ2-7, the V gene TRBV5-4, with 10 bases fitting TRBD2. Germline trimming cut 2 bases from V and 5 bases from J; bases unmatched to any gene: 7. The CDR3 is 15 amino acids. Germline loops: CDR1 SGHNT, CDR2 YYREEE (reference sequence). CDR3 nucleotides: TGTGCCAGCAGCTTAGCCGCTAGCGGGAGAAACGAGCAGTACTTC. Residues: CASSLAASGRNEQYF.

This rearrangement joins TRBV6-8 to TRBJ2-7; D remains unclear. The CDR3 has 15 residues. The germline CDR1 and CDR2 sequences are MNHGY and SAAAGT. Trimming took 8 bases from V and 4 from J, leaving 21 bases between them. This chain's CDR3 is CASDTCGPHGYEQYF. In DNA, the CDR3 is TGTGCCAGCGATACCTGTGGCCCTCACGGGTACGAGCAGTACTTC.

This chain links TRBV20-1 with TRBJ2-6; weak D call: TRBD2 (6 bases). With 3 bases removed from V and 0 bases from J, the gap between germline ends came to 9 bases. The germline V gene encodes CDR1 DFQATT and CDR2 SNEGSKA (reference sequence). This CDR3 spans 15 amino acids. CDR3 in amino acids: CSASYGGSGANVLTF. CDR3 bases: TGCAGTGCTAGTTACGGGGGCTCTGGGGCCAACGTCCTGACTTTC.

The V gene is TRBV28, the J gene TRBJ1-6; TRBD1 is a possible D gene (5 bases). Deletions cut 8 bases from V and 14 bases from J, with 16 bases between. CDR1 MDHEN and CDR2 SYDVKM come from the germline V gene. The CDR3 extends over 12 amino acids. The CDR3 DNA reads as TGTGCCAGCCGTTACTCTGGGGGGACCCTCCACTTT. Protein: CASRYSGGTLHF.

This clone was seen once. CDR3 DNA: TGCAGCGTTGAAGTCCCCACAGGACTAGCGGGAGTTACCGGGGAGCTGTTTTTT. It translates to CSVEVPTGLAGVTGELFF. The chain carries TRBV29-1 and TRBJ2-2; 13 nucleotides match TRBD2. Germline assignment: CDR1 SQVTM and CDR2 ANQGSEA. The CDR3 consists of 18 residues. V lost 1 base and J lost 5; bases outside the gene matches: 10.

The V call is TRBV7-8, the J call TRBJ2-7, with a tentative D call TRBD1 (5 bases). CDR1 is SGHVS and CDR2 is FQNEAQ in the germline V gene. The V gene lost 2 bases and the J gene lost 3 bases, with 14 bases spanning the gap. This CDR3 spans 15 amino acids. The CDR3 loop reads CASSLRPDTRYEQYF. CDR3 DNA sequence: TGTGCCAGCAGCTTACGCCCGGACACCCGCTACGAGCAGTACTTC. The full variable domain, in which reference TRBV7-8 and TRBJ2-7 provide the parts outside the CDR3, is GAGVSQSPRYKVAKRGQDVALRCDPISGHVSLFWYQQALGQGPEFLTYFQNEAQLDKSGLPSDRFFAERPEGSVSTLKIQRTQQEDSAVYLCASSLRPDTRYEQYFGPGTRLTVT.

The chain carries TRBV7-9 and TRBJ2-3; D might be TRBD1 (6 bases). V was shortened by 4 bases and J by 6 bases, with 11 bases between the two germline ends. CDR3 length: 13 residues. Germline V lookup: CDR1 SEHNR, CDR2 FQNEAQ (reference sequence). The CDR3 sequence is CASSSSGQDTQYF. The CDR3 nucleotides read TGTGCCAGCAGCTCTTCCGGACAGGATACGCAGTATTTT.

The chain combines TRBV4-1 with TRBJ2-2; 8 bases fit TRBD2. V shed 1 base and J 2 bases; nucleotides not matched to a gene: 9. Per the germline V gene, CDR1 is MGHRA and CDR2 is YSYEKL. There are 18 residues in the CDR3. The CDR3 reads CASSQGPGLAVNTGELFF. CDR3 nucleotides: TGCGCCAGCAGCCAAGGCCCAGGACTAGCAGTTAACACCGGGGAGCTGTTTTTT.

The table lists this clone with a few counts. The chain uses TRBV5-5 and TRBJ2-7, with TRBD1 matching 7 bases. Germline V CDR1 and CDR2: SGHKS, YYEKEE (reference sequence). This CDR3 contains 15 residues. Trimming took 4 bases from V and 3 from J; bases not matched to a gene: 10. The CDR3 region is CASSRTGVEGYEQYF. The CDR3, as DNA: TGTGCCAGCAGCCGAACAGGGGTCGAGGGCTACGAGCAGTACTTC.

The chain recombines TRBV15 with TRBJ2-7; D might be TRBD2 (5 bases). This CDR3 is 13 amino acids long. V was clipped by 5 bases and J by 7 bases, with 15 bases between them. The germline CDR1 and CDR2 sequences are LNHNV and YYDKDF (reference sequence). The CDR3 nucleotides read TGTGCCACCAGCCCCGGGGAACGGGGAGAGCAGTACTTC. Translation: CATSPGERGEQYF.

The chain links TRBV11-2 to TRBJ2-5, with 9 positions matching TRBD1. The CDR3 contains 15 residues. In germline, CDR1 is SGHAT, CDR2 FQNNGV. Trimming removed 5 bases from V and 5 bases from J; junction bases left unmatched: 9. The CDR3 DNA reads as TGTGCCAGCAGCCCCGGGACAGGGTTAGGGGAGACCCAGTACTTC. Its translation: CASSPGTGLGETQYF.

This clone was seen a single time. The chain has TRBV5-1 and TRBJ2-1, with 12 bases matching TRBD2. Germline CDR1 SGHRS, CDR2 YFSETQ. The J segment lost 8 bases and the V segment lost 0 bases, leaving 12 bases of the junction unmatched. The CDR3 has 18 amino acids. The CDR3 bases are TGCGCCAGCAGCTTGGTGCCTCAGGCGACTAGCGGGGGCCATGAGCAGTTCTTC. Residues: CASSLVPQATSGGHEQFF.

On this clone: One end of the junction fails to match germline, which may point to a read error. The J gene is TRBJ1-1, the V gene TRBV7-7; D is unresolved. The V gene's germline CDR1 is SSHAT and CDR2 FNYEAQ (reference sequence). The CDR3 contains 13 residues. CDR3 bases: TGTGCTAGCAGCTTAGACATGAACACTGAAGCTTTCTTT. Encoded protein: CASSLDMNTEAFF.

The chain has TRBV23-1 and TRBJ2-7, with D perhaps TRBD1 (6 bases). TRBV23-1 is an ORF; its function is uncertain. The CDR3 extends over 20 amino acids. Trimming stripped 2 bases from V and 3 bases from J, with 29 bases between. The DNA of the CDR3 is TGCGCCAGCAGTCAACCGAAAGCTCTTTACGACAGGAGGAAACGCTACGAGCAGTACTTC. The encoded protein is CASSQPKALYDRRKRYEQYF.

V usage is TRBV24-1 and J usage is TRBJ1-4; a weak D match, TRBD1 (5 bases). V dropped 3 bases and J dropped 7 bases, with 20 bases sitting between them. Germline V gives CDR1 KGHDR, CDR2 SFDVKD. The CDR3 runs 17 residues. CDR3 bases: TGTGCCACCAGTGATATCCCCCCCGGGGGGAGTCGTGAAAAACTGTTTTTT. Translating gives CATSDIPPGGSREKLFF.

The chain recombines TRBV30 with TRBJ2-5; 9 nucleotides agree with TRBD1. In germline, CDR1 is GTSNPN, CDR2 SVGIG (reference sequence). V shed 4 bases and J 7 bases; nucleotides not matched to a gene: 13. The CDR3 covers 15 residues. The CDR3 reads CAWTMDRGRTGTQYF. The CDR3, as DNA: TGTGCCTGGACCATGGACAGGGGACGTACGGGGACCCAGTACTTC.

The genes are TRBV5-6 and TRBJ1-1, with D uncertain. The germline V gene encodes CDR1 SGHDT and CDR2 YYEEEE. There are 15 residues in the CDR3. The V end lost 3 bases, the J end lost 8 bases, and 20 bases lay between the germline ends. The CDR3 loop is CASSSGPLGRGEAFF. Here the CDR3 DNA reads TGTGCCAGCAGCTCAGGACCATTAGGGAGAGGGGAAGCTTTCTTT.

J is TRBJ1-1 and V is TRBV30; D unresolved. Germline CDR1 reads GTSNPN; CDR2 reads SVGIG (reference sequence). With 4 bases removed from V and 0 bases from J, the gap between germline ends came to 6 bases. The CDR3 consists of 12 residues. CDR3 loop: CAWNRMNTEAFF. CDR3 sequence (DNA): TGTGCCTGGAATAGAATGAACACTGAAGCTTTCTTT.